This T cell receptor (beta chain) was sequenced during a study of vaccination and CD4 T cells after COVID-19. As for the study in general: Researchers treated control cultures with a CEFX pool, an HIV-1 Nef pool, or no peptide.

Comments on this clonotype: The antigen is undetermined.

Stated treatment: approximately nine-day PBMC culture with coronavirus spike peptide pools or control peptides (ViraFEST assay). Unexposed donor CD4+ T cells predated the COVID-19 pandemic, collected 2011-2018. Negative selection separated CD4+ T cells from approximately 10-day cultures. The Oncomine TCR Beta short-read assay generated sequence data from the DNA of cultured CD4+ T cells. From cultured CD4+ T cells, genomic DNA was extracted. Each CDR3 protein gets one entry after TCRdb re-called the PCR reads with MiXCR. The data hold more than 7,500 distinct CDR3 sequences, with around two fifths observed a single time. With V trimmed by 3 bases and J by 5 bases, 12 bases remained unmatched. CDR1 and CDR2 from the germline V gene are DFQATT and SNEGSKA (reference sequence). The CDR3 extends over 15 amino acids.

The source of this sequence is a human donor in good health. The rearrangement joins TRBV20-1 to TRBJ2-5, with 7 nucleotides matching TRBD2. Sample: CD4+ T cells from blood, cultured in vitro. The chain's CDR3 is CSARMPSGAGETQYF. The CDR3 DNA is TGCAGTGCTAGGATGCCTAGCGGTGCGGGGGAGACCCAGTACTTC.